The source of this TCR beta chain is a study of breast tumors, draining lymph nodes, adjacent tissues. Whole-study results and caveats: That most tumor T cells come from lymph nodes remained unproven. Findings are consistent with lymph node origin and intratumoral expansion of most tumor T cells.

J lost 2 bases, V lost 0 bases, and 2 bases had no gene match. CDR1 is MNHNY and CDR2 is SVGAGI in the germline V gene (reference sequence). This CDR3 has 15 residues. The lymph nodes were axillary draining lymph nodes from breast cancer patients. This clonotype has ten or more counts. The target antigen is unknown. TCRdb fed the multiplex PCR reads into MiXCR, producing one record per CDR3 protein. The sample yields approximately 100,000 distinct CDR3 sequences, around 20% seen once. Sequencing was performed on axillary lymph node tissue. The sequence was collected from a female donor with breast cancer. Some clones in this sample may be carry-over from other donors' samples. The rearrangement uses TRBV6-6 and TRBJ1-2; 8 bases match TRBD1. For the CDR3, the DNA is TGTGCCAGCAGTTACTCGGCAGGGGGCAACTATGGCTACACCTTC. Translating it yields CASSYSAGGNYGYTF.